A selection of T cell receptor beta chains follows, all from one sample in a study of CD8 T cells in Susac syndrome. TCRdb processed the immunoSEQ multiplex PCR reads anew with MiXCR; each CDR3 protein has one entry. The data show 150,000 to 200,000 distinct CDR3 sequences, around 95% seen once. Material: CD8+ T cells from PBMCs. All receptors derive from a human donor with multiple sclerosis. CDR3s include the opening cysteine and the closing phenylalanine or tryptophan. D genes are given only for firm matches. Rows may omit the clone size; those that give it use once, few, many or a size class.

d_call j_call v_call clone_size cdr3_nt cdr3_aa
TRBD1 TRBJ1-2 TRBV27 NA TGTGCCAGCAGTTTTGGGAGGGGGCAAGGTGGCTACACCTTC CASSFGRGQGGYTF
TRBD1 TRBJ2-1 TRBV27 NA TGTGCCAGCAGTATAGACAGGGTTATACGAGGCAATGAGCAGTTCTTC CASSIDRVIRGNEQFF
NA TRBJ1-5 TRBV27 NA TGTGCCAGCAGGGCGGGGGCGATTCAGCCCCAGCATTTT CASRAGAIQPQHF
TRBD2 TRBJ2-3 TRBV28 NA TGTGCCAGCAGTTTACTACTAGCGGGAGGGCCCGGGGTTACAGATACGCAGTATTTT CASSLLLAGGPGVTDTQYF
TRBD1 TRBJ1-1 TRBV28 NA TGTGCCAGCAGTTCCCCCGGGGACAGGGGGCGGGCTGAAGCTTTCTTT CASSSPGDRGRAEAFF
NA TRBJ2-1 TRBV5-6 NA TGTGCCAGCAGCTTCTGGGTTCTCCTGGGACGGCCTTACAATGAGCAGTTCTTC CASSFWVLLGRPYNEQFF
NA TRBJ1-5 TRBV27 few TGTGCCAGCAGTTTATTGGGTAGCAATCAGCCCCAGCATTTT CASSLLGSNQPQHF
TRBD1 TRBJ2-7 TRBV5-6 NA TGTGCCAGCAGCCGGACAGGGTACACCTACGAGCAGTACTTC CASSRTGYTYEQYF
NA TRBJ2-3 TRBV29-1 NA TGCAGCGTCCCGGAGGGCGGCACAGATACGCAGTATTTT CSVPEGGTDTQYF
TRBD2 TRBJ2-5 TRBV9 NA TGTGCCAGCAGCGGCGGGACTAGACAACAAGAGACCCAGTACTTC CASSGGTRQQETQYF
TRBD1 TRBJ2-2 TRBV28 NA TGTGCCAGCAGCCCAGACAGGGGGCGGATCGGGGAGCTGTTTTTT CASSPDRGRIGELFF
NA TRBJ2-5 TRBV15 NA TGTGCCACCAGACCGGAGGTTCGGGAGACCCAGTACTTC CATRPEVRETQYF
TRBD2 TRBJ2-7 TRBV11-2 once TGTGCCAGCAGCTTCCCCGTCGACGGCGGGAGGAGGGCGAAAGAGCAGTACTTC CASSFPVDGGRRAKEQYF
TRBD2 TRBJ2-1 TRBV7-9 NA TGTGCCAGCAGCATCGGACTAGCGGGACGTGCATACGGGCAGTTCTTC CASSIGLAGRAYGQFF
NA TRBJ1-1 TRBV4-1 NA TGCGCCAGCAGCCAAGAGCGGGCGTGGGCCACTGAAGCTTTCTTT CASSQERAWATEAFF
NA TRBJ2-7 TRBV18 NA TGTGCCAGCTCAGTAAATCAACACTCCTACGAGCAGTACTTC CASSVNQHSYEQYF
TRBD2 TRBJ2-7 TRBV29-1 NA TGCAGCGTTGGGCTAGCGGGAGACGAGCAGTACTTC CSVGLAGDEQYF
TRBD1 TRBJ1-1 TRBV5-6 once TGTGCCAGCAGCTGGGACAGGGGGAACACTGAAGCTTTCTTT CASSWDRGNTEAFF
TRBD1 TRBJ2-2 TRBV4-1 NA TGCGCCAGCAGCCTCCGGACAGGGGAGAACACCGGGGAGCTGTTTTTT CASSLRTGENTGELFF
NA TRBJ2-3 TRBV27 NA TGTGCCAGCAGTTTCTCCTTCACAGATACGCAGTATTTT CASSFSFTDTQYF
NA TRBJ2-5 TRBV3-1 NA TGTGCCAGCAGCCTCCATTGGGCCGGGACAACTGCCGAAGAGACCCAGTACTTC CASSLHWAGTTAEETQYF
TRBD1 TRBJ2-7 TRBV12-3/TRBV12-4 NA TGTGCCAGCAGTCCGGGACAGACCGAGCAGTACTTC CASSPGQTEQYF
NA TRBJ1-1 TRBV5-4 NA TGTGCCAGCAGCTTGGGAACAGGTGAAGCTTTCTTT CASSLGTGEAFF
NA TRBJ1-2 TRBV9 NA TGTGCCAGCACAGGGACGGAAGGCTACACCTTC CASTGTEGYTF